The rows below give T cell receptor beta chains drawn from one sample of a study of cytomegalovirus exposure and HLA in healthy donors. Using immunoSEQ multiplex PCR, the repertoire was profiled, and TCRdb retains in-frame clones only, with some absent. This sample yields 150,000 to 200,000 clones, of which roughly 83% are seen a single time; 1.6% belongs to the top ten. Specimen: PBMCs. All receptors come from a woman between 50 and 59 years old in good health and CMV-seronegative. CDR3s include the opening cysteine and the closing phenylalanine or tryptophan. A D gene is named only where the DNA matches it firmly. Clone size is given for some rows only: seen once, a few or many times, or a class if the clone is expanded.

D gene: TRBD2
V gene: TRBV19
clone size: -
J gene: TRBJ2-1
CDR3 protein: CASSSFLAGEAHNEQFF

D gene: TRBD2
V gene: TRBV14
clone size: -
J gene: TRBJ2-5
CDR3 protein: CASSRRDYQETQYF

D gene: TRBD2
V gene: TRBV19
clone size: -
J gene: TRBJ2-7
CDR3 protein: CASSIELAPSYEQYF

D gene: -
V gene: TRBV5-4
clone size: -
J gene: TRBJ1-2
CDR3 protein: CASRVVQAANYGYTF

D gene: TRBD1
V gene: TRBV11-2
clone size: -
J gene: TRBJ1-4
CDR3 protein: CASSRKGGLGLGEKLFF

D gene: -
V gene: TRBV2
clone size: few
J gene: TRBJ1-5
CDR3 protein: CASSRLRWPQHF

D gene: -
V gene: TRBV7-8
clone size: few
J gene: TRBJ2-7
CDR3 protein: CASSQGEYEQYF

D gene: -
V gene: TRBV21-1
clone size: -
J gene: TRBJ2-2
CDR3 protein: CASSTDRGTNTGELFF

D gene: -
V gene: TRBV10-3
clone size: -
J gene: TRBJ1-2
CDR3 protein: CAISEPAGGNYGYTF

D gene: -
V gene: TRBV27
clone size: few
J gene: TRBJ2-1
CDR3 protein: CASFRQVPFVQSDEQFF

D gene: TRBD1
V gene: TRBV5-4
clone size: -
J gene: TRBJ2-6
CDR3 protein: CASSLPGQGMPGANVLTF

D gene: -
V gene: TRBV18
clone size: -
J gene: TRBJ2-1
CDR3 protein: CASSPTGYNEQFF

D gene: -
V gene: TRBV18
clone size: -
J gene: TRBJ1-1
CDR3 protein: CASSPLLGENTEAFF

D gene: TRBD1
V gene: TRBV2
clone size: -
J gene: TRBJ1-6
CDR3 protein: CASSAFRTGVGRDNSPLHF

D gene: TRBD1
V gene: TRBV6-1
clone size: -
J gene: TRBJ2-7
CDR3 protein: CASSGGQGSYEQYF

D gene: TRBD2
V gene: TRBV5-1
clone size: -
J gene: TRBJ2-5
CDR3 protein: CASSLALAGVETQYF

D gene: TRBD1
V gene: TRBV15
clone size: -
J gene: TRBJ1-2
CDR3 protein: CATSPDRAWVHGYTF

D gene: -
V gene: TRBV7-2
clone size: -
J gene: TRBJ2-1
CDR3 protein: CASSLASKGVRGQFF

D gene: TRBD2
V gene: TRBV7-2
clone size: -
J gene: TRBJ2-3
CDR3 protein: CASSLDISGISDTQYF

D gene: TRBD1
V gene: TRBV11-1
clone size: -
J gene: TRBJ2-7
CDR3 protein: CASSIGQGAHEQYF

D gene: -
V gene: TRBV5-1
clone size: -
J gene: TRBJ2-5
CDR3 protein: CASSPYQETQYF

D gene: TRBD1
V gene: TRBV27
clone size: -
J gene: TRBJ1-3
CDR3 protein: CASSQTGYGNTIYF

D gene: -
V gene: TRBV29-1
clone size: -
J gene: TRBJ1-4
CDR3 protein: CSVGLATNEKLFF

D gene: TRBD2
V gene: TRBV2
clone size: few
J gene: TRBJ2-5
CDR3 protein: CASSVPAGVVETQYF

D gene: -
V gene: TRBV6-1
clone size: -
J gene: TRBJ1-3
CDR3 protein: CASSTGSPSGNTIYF

D gene: -
V gene: TRBV7-2
clone size: once
J gene: TRBJ2-5
CDR3 protein: CASSPPDLFLEETQYF

D gene: TRBD1
V gene: TRBV28
clone size: -
J gene: TRBJ1-2
CDR3 protein: CASSLTGPYGYTF

D gene: -
V gene: TRBV7-6
clone size: once
J gene: TRBJ2-7
CDR3 protein: CASSLNHRDEQYF

D gene: -
V gene: TRBV5-1
clone size: -
J gene: TRBJ1-2
CDR3 protein: CASSSRGTSPYGYTF

D gene: TRBD2
V gene: TRBV4-2
clone size: -
J gene: TRBJ2-5
CDR3 protein: CASSQVGSGAGGETQYF

D gene: TRBD1
V gene: TRBV7-2
clone size: -
J gene: TRBJ1-5
CDR3 protein: CASSLEDRGDQPQHF

D gene: TRBD1
V gene: TRBV6-5
clone size: -
J gene: TRBJ1-2
CDR3 protein: CASRRTGGFNYGYTF

D gene: -
V gene: TRBV5-4
clone size: -
J gene: TRBJ1-2
CDR3 protein: CASSGQGSGYTF

D gene: -
V gene: TRBV4-1
clone size: -
J gene: TRBJ1-1
CDR3 protein: CASSLSGVNTEAFF

D gene: -
V gene: TRBV6-1
clone size: -
J gene: TRBJ1-4
CDR3 protein: CASSRAGAGNEKLFF

D gene: TRBD1
V gene: TRBV27
clone size: -
J gene: TRBJ2-1
CDR3 protein: CASGTVYNEQFF

D gene: TRBD1
V gene: TRBV6-6
clone size: -
J gene: TRBJ2-2
CDR3 protein: CASAHRGNTGELFF

D gene: -
V gene: TRBV7-2
clone size: -
J gene: TRBJ1-1
CDR3 protein: CASSLARKTEAFF